The source of this TCR beta chain is a study of T-cell memory formation after mild COVID-19. The table lists this clonotype with many counts. This CDR3 is built from 16 residues. Germline CDR1 reads DFQATT; CDR2 reads SNEGSKA (reference sequence). V was shortened by 6 bases and J by 0 bases, with 19 bases between the two germline ends. TCRdb redid the calling of the 5' RACE reads with MiXCR, one entry per CDR3 protein. This sample has more than 120,000 distinct CDR3 sequences, with around 5.8% found just once. The sample consisted of PBMCs or a T cell subset sorted from them (not recorded which). The origin of this receptor is an adult woman who had mild COVID-19 (a few samples of this study predate the infection). Cell type and time point are not known. The rearrangement joins TRBV20-1 to TRBJ2-3; tentatively, D is TRBD1 or TRBD2 (6 bases each). The CDR3: CSATPMGGPSTDTQYF. CDR3 sequence (DNA): TGCAGTGCCACCCCGATGGGGGGCCCAAGCACAGATACGCAGTATTTT.